Below, 2 T cell receptor beta chains from the same sample are listed, as sequenced in a study of T-cell reconstitution after alpha-beta-depleted transplantation in children. A TCRbeta library incorporating unique molecular identifiers was prepared. MiXCR was run by TCRdb on the PCR reads, yielding one entry per CDR3 protein. This repertoire shows fewer than 250,000 distinct CDR3 sequences, about 15% found once; its top ten account for around two fifths. The input for sequencing was PBMCs, mostly from graft donor cells, taken 360 days after TCRalphabeta/CD19-depleted stem cell transplant. The receptors stem from a male patient aged 2 to 10 who had a stem cell transplant for acute lymphoblastic leukemia, so the T cells may come from the graft donor.

A few counts support this clonotype. CDR3 protein: CASSSTASSPYEQYF. The CDR3 DNA follows: TGTGCCAGCAGCTCTACAGCCTCGTCTCCCTACGAGCAGTACTTC. The rearrangement joins TRBV7-9 to TRBJ2-7; no clear D. Germline CDR1 and CDR2: SEHNR and FQNEAQ (reference sequence). This CDR3 is 15 amino acids long. The ends were cut back, 4 bases at V and 2 bases at J, with 15 bases in the middle.

At least ten counts were recorded for this clonotype. V and J are TRBV6-1 and TRBJ2-3; TRBD2 agrees at 14 bases. The CDR3 is 16 amino acids. CDR1 is MNHNS, CDR2 SASEGT, per germline. Unmatched junction bases numbered 6, after V lost 6 bases and J lost 4 bases. This CDR3 is CASRMTSGGAADTQYF. The CDR3 coding sequence is TGTGCCAGCAGAATGACTAGCGGGGGGGCCGCAGATACGCAGTATTTT.